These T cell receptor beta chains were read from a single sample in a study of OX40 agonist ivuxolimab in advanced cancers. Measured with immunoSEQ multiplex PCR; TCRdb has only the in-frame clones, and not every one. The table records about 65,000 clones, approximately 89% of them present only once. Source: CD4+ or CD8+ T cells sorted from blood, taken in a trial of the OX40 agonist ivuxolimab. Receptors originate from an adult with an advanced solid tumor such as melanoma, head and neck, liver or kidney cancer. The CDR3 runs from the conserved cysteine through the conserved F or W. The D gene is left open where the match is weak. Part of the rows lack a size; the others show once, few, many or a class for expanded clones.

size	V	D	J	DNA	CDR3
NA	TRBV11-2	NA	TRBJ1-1	TGTGCCTCCCGGGACACCCGAGGGACTGAAGCTTTCTTT	CASRDTRGTEAFF
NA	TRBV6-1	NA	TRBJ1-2	TGTGCCAGCAGTGAGCGGGGCATGGACCTAAACTATGGCTACACCTTC	CASSERGMDLNYGYTF
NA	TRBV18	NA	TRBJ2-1	TGTGCCAGCTCACCACAAAGCAATGAGCAGTTCTTC	CASSPQSNEQFF
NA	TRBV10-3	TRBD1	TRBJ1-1	TGTGCCAGTTCGACAGGGGGGGGGAACACTGAAGCTTTCTTT	CASSTGGGNTEAFF
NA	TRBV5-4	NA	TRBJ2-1	TGTGCCAGCAGCTTGATGTCCTACAATGAGCAGTTCTTC	CASSLMSYNEQFF
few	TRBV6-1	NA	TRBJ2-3	TGTGCCAGCGTCCTCCTGGCTGGGGCAGATACGCAGTATTTT	CASVLLAGADTQYF
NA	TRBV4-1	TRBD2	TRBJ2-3	TGCGCCAGCACCCCGGGGGGGGCCAGCACAGATACGCAGTATTTT	CASTPGGASTDTQYF
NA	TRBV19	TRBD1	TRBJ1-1	TGTGCCAGTACTCTGACAGGGAGGGGGGTATTTACTGAAGCTTTCTTT	CASTLTGRGVFTEAFF
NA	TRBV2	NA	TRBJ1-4	TGTGCCAGCAGTGGTGACGCAGGGGTGACGACTAATGAAAAACTGTTTTTT	CASSGDAGVTTNEKLFF
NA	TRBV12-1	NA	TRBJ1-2	TGTGCCAGCAGCTCAAACCGGGACACTTTAAACTATGGCTACACCTTC	CASSSNRDTLNYGYTF
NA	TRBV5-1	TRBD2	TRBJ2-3	TGCGCCAGCAGCCAGGGACTAGCGGGGGCCCGCACAGATACGCAGTATTTT	CASSQGLAGARTDTQYF
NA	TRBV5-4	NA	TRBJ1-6	TGTGCCAGCAGCCGAGACAGAGGCCCTTTAGGGGGGAATTCACCCCTCCACTTT	CASSRDRGPLGGNSPLHF
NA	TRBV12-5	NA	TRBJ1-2	TGTGCTAGTGGTTTGTGGTCTAACTATGGCTACACCTTC	CASGLWSNYGYTF
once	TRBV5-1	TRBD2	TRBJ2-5	TGCGCCAGCAGCTTAGGGACTAGCGGGGGTAACCAAGAGACCCAGTACTTC	CASSLGTSGGNQETQYF
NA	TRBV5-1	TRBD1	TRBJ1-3	TGCGCCAGCAGCTCGGGACAGACAACTGGAAACACCATATATTTT	CASSSGQTTGNTIYF
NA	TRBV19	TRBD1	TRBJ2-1	TGTGCCAGTAGTGATCGGACAGGGAGGAACCTACCTACCTACAATGAGCAGTTCTTC	CASSDRTGRNLPTYNEQFF
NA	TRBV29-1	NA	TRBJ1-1	TGCAGCGTTGAAGGGGTGGAAGCTTTCTTT	CSVEGVEAFF
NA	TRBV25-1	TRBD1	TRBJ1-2	TGTGCCAGCAGACAGGGGAACTATGGCTACACCTTC	CASRQGNYGYTF
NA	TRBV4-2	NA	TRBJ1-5	TGTGCCAGCAGCGATGGCAATCAGCCCCAGCATTTT	CASSDGNQPQHF
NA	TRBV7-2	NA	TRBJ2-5	TGTGCCAGCAGCTTCCGGGAGTACCAAGAGACCCAGTACTTC	CASSFREYQETQYF
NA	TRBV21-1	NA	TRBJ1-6	TGTGCCAGCAGCCCCCGGACAAAGGGGCGAGGGAATTCACCCCTCCACTTT	CASSPRTKGRGNSPLHF
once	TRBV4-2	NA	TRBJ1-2	TGTGCCAGCAGCCAAGATTTAATAGGAGGCCTCTATGGCTACACCTTC	CASSQDLIGGLYGYTF
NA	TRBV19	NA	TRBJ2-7	TGTGCCAGTAGTATAGCGGGGGACCTTCCCTACGAGCAGTACTTC	CASSIAGDLPYEQYF
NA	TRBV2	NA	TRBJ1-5	TGTGCCAGCAGTCGCGGGCGACAGGAGGGACAGCCCCAGCATTTT	CASSRGRQEGQPQHF
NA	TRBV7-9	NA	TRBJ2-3	TGTGCCAGCAGCTTAGGAATCTACGATACGCAGTATTTT	CASSLGIYDTQYF
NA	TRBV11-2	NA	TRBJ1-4	TGTGCCAGCAGCCGACAGGTGAATGAAAAACTGTTTTTT	CASSRQVNEKLFF
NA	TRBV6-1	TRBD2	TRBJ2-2	TGTGCCAGCAGTTTGATAGCGGGGCCCACCGGGGAGCTGTTTTTT	CASSLIAGPTGELFF
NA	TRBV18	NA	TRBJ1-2	TGTGCCAGCTCACCGGAACCTCCTCGGGGCCAAGCTAACTATGGCTACACCTTC	CASSPEPPRGQANYGYTF
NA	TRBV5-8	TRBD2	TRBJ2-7	TGTGCCAGCAGATCTCGGGGGGGAGCCTACGAGCAGTACTTC	CASRSRGGAYEQYF
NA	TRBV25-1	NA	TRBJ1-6	TGTGCCAGCAGTGAATCTCGGGACTGGGGAGCTTCACCCCTCCACTTT	CASSESRDWGASPLHF